The rows below give T cell receptor beta chains drawn from one sample of a study of T cells in Graves' hyperthyroidism and ophthalmopathy. TCRdb itself ran the multiplex PCR reads through MiXCR, one entry per CDR3 protein. Counted here are 540,000 or so distinct CDR3 sequences, around 46% occurring once; the ten biggest clones make up around 17%. Input material: peripheral blood or thyroid tissue (not recorded which). The receptors were gathered from an adult woman with Graves' disease, either hyperthyroidism or ophthalmopathy (not recorded which). The CDR3 runs from the conserved cysteine through the conserved F or W. D genes are given only for firm matches. Clone size, where shown, is once, few, many, or a class for clones that have expanded.

J gene: TRBJ2-7
D gene: -
CDR3 length: 15
clone size: many
V gene: TRBV6-2/TRBV6-3
CDR3 protein: CASSYTGAGSYEQYF
CDR3 DNA: TGTGCCAGCAGTTACACGGGAGCAGGTAGCTACGAGCAGTACTTC

J gene: TRBJ2-2
D gene: TRBD1
CDR3 length: 17
clone size: many
V gene: TRBV10-3
CDR3 protein: CAISVSDRAPNTGELFF
CDR3 DNA: TGTGCCATCAGTGTTTCCGACAGGGCCCCGAACACCGGGGAGCTGTTTTTT

J gene: TRBJ2-7
D gene: TRBD2
CDR3 length: 13
clone size: -
V gene: TRBV10-3
CDR3 protein: CAISGEGSAEQYF
CDR3 DNA: TGTGCCATCAGTGGGGAGGGTTCGGCCGAGCAGTACTTC

J gene: TRBJ1-1
D gene: -
CDR3 length: 14
clone size: many
V gene: TRBV7-9
CDR3 protein: CASEVGEMGTEAFF
CDR3 DNA: TGTGCCAGCGAGGTAGGGGAAATGGGGACTGAAGCTTTCTTT

J gene: TRBJ2-2
D gene: -
CDR3 length: 17
clone size: many
V gene: TRBV4-1
CDR3 protein: CASSLPGLKRTAGELFF
CDR3 DNA: TGCGCCAGCAGCCTCCCAGGACTGAAACGGACGGCCGGGGAGCTGTTTTTT

J gene: TRBJ2-7
D gene: -
CDR3 length: 14
clone size: -
V gene: TRBV9
CDR3 protein: CASSKGPSPYEQYF
CDR3 DNA: TGTGCCAGCAGCAAGGGACCCAGTCCTTACGAGCAGTACTTC

J gene: TRBJ1-5
D gene: TRBD1
CDR3 length: 17
clone size: -
V gene: TRBV4-1
CDR3 protein: CASSQEEGAEENQPQHF
CDR3 DNA: TGCGCCAGCAGCCAAGAAGAGGGGGCAGAAGAAAATCAGCCCCAGCATTTT

J gene: TRBJ1-1
D gene: -
CDR3 length: 17
clone size: -
V gene: TRBV19
CDR3 protein: CASSIASSQEALTEAFF
CDR3 DNA: TGTGCCAGTAGTATCGCCAGCAGCCAAGAGGCATTAACTGAAGCTTTCTTT

J gene: TRBJ2-2
D gene: -
CDR3 length: 14
clone size: many
V gene: TRBV4-1
CDR3 protein: CASSHDTNTGELFF
CDR3 DNA: TGCGCCAGCAGCCATGATACGAACACCGGGGAGCTGTTTTTT

J gene: TRBJ1-6
D gene: -
CDR3 length: 16
clone size: -
V gene: TRBV25-1
CDR3 protein: CASSPRGTAFDSPLHF
CDR3 DNA: TGTGCCAGCAGTCCCCGCGGGACGGCGTTCGATTCACCCCTCCACTTT

J gene: TRBJ1-6
D gene: -
CDR3 length: 15
clone size: many
V gene: TRBV7-9
CDR3 protein: CASSLGAGDNSPLHF
CDR3 DNA: TGTGCCAGCAGCTTAGGTGCAGGAGACAATTCACCCCTCCACTTT

J gene: TRBJ1-4
D gene: -
CDR3 length: 15
clone size: many
V gene: TRBV24-1
CDR3 protein: CATSESGPWTEKLFF
CDR3 DNA: TGTGCCACCAGTGAATCGGGGCCTTGGACCGAAAAACTGTTTTTT

J gene: TRBJ1-2
D gene: -
CDR3 length: 13
clone size: -
V gene: TRBV15
CDR3 protein: CATSRGGVDGYTF
CDR3 DNA: TGTGCCACCAGCAGAGGGGGGGTGGATGGCTACACCTTC

J gene: TRBJ1-1
D gene: TRBD1
CDR3 length: 12
clone size: few
V gene: TRBV12-3/TRBV12-4
CDR3 protein: CASSWTGSEAFF
CDR3 DNA: TGTGCCAGCAGCTGGACAGGATCTGAAGCTTTCTTT

J gene: TRBJ2-7
D gene: TRBD2
CDR3 length: 15
clone size: few
V gene: TRBV11-2
CDR3 protein: CASSLRTSGRYEQHF
CDR3 DNA: TGTGCCAGCAGCTTAAGGACTAGCGGGCGTTACGAGCAGCACTTC

J gene: TRBJ1-6
D gene: -
CDR3 length: 13
clone size: many
V gene: TRBV28
CDR3 protein: CASSLSGNSPLHF
CDR3 DNA: TGTGCCAGCAGTTTGTCGGGGAATTCACCCCTCCACTTT